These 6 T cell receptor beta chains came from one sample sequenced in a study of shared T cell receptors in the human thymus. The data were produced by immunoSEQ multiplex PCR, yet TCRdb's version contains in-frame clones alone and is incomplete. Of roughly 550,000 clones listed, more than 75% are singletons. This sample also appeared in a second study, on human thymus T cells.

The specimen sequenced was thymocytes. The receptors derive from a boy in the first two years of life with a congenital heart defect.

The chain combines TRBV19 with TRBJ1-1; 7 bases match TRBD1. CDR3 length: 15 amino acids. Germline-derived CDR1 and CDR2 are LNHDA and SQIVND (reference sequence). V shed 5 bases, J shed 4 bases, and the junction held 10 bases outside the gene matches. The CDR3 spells CASSGRQGGRTEAFF. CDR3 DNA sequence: TGTGCCAGTAGTGGTAGACAGGGAGGCCGCACTGAAGCTTTCTTT.

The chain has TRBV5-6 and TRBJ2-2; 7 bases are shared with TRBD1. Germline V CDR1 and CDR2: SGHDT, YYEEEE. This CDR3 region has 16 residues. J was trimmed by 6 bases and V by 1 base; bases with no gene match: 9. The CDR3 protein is CASSLRAYRGSGELFF. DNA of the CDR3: TGTGCCAGCAGCTTGCGCGCATACAGGGGCTCCGGGGAGCTGTTTTTT. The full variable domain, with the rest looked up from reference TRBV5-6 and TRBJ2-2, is DAGVTQSPTHLIKTRGQQVTLRCSPKSGHDTVSWYQQALGQGPQFIFQYYEEEERQRGNFPDRFSGHQFPNYSSELNVNALLLGDSALYLCASSLRAYRGSGELFFGEGSRLTVL.

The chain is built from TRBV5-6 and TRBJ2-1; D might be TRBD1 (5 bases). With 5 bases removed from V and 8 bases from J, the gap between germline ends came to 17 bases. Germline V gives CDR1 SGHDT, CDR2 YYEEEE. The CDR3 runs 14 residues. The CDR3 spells CASRNGHGVDEQFF. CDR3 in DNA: TGTGCCAGCAGGAACGGACATGGCGTGGATGAGCAGTTCTTC.

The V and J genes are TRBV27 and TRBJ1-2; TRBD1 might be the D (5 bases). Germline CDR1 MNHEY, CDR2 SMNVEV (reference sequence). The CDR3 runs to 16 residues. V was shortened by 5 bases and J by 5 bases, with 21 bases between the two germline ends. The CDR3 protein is CASSGGGMAVGYGYTF. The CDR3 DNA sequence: TGTGCCAGCAGTGGCGGGGGGATGGCGGTTGGGTATGGCTACACCTTC.

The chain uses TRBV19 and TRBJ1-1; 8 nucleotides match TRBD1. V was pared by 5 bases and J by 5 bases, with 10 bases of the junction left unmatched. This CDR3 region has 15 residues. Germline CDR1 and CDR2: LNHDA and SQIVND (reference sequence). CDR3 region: CASSQSKTGETEAFF. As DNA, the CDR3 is TGTGCCAGTAGTCAATCTAAGACAGGGGAGACTGAAGCTTTCTTT.

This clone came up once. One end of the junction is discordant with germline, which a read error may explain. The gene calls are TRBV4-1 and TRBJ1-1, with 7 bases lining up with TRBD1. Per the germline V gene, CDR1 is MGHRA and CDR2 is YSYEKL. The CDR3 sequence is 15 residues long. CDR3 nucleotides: TGCGCCAGCAGACAAGACCCGGGCAGGGGGACTGAAGCTTTCTTT. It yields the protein CASRQDPGRGTEAFF.